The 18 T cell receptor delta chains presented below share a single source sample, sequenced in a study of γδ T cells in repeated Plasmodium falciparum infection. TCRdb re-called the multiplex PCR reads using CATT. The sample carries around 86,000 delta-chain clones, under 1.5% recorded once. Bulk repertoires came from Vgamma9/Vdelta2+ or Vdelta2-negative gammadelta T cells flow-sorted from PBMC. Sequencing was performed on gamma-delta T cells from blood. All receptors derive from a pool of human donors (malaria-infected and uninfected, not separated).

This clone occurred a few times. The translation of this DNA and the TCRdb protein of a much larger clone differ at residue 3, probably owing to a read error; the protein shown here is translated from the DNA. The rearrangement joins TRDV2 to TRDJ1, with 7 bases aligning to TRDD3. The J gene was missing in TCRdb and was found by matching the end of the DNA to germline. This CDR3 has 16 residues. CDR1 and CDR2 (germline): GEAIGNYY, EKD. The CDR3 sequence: CARDTAGGSYTDKLIF. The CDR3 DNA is TGTGCCCGTGACACCGCAGGGGGATCGTACACCGATAAACTCATCTTT.

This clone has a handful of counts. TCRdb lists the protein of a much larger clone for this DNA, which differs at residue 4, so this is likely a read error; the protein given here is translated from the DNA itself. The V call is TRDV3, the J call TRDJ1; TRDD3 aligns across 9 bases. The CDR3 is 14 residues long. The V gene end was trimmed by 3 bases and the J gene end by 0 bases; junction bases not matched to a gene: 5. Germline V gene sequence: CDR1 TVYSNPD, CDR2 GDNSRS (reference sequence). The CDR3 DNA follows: TGTGCCTTCCTCCCTGGGGGATACACCGATAAACTCATCTTT. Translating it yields CAFLPGGYTDKLIF.

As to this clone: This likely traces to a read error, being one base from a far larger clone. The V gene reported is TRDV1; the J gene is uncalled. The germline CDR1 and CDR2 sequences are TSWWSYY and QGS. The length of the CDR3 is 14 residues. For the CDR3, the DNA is TGTGCTCTTGGGGAATGGGGTGGGGACCCGCGACTCATCTTC. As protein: CALGEWGGDPRLIF.

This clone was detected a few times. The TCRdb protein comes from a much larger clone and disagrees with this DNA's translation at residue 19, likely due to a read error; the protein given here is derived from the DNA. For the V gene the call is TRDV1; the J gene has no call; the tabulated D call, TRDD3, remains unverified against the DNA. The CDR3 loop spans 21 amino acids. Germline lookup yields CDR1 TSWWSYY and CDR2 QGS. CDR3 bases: TGTGCTCTTGGGCCCTTCAGGCCCTGGGGGATACCCGCACGGTACACCGATAAACCCATCTTT. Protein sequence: CALGPFRPWGIPARYTDKPIF.

CDR3: CALGELVFLQLYWGIYTDKLIF. The CDR3 coding sequence is TGTGCTCTTGGGGAACTAGTCTTCCTTCAACTTTACTGGGGGATATACACCGATAAACTCATCTTT. The chain uses TRDV1 and TRDJ1, with 11 bases aligning to TRDD3. Trimming at V came to 0 bases and at J to 0 bases, leaving 18 bases not matched to a gene. Germline loops: CDR1 TSWWSYY, CDR2 QGS. The CDR3 extends over 22 amino acids.

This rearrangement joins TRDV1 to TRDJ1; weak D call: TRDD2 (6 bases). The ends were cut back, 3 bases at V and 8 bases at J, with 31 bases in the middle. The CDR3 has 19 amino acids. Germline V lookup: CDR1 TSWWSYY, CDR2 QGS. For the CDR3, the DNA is TGTGCTCTTGGGGATCAAGCAGCGAAGGACATCCTACTATTAGCCAAACTCATCTTT. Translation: CALGDQAAKDILLLAKLIF.

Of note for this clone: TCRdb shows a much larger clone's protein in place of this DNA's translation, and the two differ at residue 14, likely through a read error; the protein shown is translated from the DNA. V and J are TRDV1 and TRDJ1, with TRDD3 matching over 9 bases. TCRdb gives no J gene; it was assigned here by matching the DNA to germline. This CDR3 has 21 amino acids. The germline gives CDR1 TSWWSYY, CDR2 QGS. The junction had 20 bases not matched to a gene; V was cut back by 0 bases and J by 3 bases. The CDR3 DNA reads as TGTGCTCTTGGGGAACTAAAGCTTTCCTGGGACTGGGGGACACGCTCCGATAAACTCATCTTT. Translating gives CALGELKLSWDWGTRSDKLIF.

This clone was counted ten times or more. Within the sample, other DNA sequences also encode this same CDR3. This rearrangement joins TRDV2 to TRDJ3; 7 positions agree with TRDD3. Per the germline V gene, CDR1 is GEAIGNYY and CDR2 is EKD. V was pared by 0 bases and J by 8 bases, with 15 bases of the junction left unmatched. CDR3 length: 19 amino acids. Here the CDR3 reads CACDTVGGLGISNTRQMFF. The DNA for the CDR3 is TGTGCCTGTGACACCGTAGGGGGACTGGGGATTTCTAACACCCGACAGATGTTTTTC.

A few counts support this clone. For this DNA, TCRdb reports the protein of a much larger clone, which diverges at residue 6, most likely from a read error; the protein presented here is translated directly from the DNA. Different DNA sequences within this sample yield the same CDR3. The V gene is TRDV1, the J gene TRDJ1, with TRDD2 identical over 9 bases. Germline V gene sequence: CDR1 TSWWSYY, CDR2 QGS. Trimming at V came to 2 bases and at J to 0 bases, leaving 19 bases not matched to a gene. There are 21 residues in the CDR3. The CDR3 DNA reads TGTGCTCTTGGGGAAGAGGCCTTCCTACACCTAGTACTCCTGCACACCGATAAACTCATCTTT. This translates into CALGEEAFLHLVLLHTDKLIF.

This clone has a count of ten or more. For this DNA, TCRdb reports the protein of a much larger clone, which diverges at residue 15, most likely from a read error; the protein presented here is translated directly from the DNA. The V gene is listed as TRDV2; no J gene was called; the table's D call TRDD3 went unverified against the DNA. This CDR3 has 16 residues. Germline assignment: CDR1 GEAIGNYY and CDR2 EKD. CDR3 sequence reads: CACDTYLGLDTGKLTF. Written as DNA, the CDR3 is TGTGCCTGTGACACTTACTTAGGACTGGATACGGGGAAACTCACCTTT.

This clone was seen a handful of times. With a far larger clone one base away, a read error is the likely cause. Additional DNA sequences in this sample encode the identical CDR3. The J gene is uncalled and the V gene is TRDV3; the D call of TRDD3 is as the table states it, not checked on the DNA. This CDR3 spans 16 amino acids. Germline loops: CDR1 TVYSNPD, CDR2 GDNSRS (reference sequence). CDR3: CAFSYWGALYTDKLIF. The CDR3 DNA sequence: TGTGCCTTTAGTTACTGGGGGGCCCTGTACACCGATAAACTCATCTTC.

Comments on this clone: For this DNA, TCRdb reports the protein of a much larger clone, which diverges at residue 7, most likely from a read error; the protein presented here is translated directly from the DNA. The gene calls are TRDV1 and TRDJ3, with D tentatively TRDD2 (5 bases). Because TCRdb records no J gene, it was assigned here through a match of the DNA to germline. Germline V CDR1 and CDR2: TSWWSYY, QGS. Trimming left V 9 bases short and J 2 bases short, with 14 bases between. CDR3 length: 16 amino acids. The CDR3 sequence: CALNLRRTWDTRQMFF. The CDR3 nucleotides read TGTGCTCTAAACCTACGGCGCACCTGGGACACCCGACAGATGTTTTTC.

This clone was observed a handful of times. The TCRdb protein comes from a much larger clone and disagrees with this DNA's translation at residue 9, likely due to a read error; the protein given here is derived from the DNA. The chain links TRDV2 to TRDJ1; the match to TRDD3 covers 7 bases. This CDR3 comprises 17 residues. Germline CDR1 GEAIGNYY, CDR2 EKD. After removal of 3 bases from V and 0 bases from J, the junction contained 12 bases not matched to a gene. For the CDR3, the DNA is TGTGCCTGTGACTCATTACTGGGGTATACGTACACCGATAAACTCATCTTT. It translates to CACDSLLGYTYTDKLIF.

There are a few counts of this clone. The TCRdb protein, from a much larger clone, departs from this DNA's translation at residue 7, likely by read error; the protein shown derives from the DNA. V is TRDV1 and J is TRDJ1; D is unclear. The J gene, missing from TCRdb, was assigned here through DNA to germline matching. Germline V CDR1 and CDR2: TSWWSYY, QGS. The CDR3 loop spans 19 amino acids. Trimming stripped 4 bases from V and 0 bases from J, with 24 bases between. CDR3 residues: CALGGLSYGSSSYTDKLIF. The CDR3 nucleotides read TGTGCTCTTGGGGGGCTGTCTTACGGTTCGTCGTCGTACACCGATAAACTCATCTTT.

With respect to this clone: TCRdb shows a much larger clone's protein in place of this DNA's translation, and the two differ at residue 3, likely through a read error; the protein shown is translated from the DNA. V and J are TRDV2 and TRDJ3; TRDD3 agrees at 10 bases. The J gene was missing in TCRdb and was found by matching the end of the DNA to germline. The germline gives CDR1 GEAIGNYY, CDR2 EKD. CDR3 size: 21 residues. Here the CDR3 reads CARDKLMGDTKTNWDTRQMFF. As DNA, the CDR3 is TGTGCCCGTGACAAGTTGATGGGGGATACCAAAACGAACTGGGACACCCGACAGATGTTTTTC.

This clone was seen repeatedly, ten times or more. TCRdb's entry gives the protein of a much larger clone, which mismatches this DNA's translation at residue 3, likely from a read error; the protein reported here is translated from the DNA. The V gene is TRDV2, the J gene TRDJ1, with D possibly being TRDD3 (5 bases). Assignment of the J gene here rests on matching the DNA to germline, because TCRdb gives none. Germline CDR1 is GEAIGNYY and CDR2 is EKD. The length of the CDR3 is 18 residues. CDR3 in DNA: TGTGCCCGTGACACATCTACGACCTGGGCCCCGTACACCGATAAACTCATCTTT. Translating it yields CARDTSTTWAPYTDKLIF.

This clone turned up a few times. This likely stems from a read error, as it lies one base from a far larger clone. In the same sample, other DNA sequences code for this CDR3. In DNA form, the CDR3 reads TGTGCTCTTGGGGAACTAGCTCCATTTCTAAGAACAGGGGACCCAGGCGATAAACTCATCTTT. It codes for CALGELAPFLRTGDPGDKLIF. This rearrangement joins TRDV1 to TRDJ1, with a possible D match to TRDD3 (5 bases). CDR1 TSWWSYY and CDR2 QGS come from the germline V gene. CDR3 length equals 21 residues. Trimming took 0 bases from V and 4 from J, leaving 30 bases between them.

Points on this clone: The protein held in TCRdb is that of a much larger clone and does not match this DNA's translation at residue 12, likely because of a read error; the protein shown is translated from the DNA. The CDR3 reads CALGELRRLHYRGDIDWDTRQMFF. CDR3 sequence (DNA): TGTGCTCTTGGGGAACTTCGACGACTACACTACCGGGGGGATATTGACTGGGACACCCGACAGATGTTTTTC. The V gene is TRDV1, the J gene TRDJ3, with 8 positions matching TRDD3. The J gene was not available in TCRdb and was assigned here by matching the DNA to germline segments. Germline V CDR1 and CDR2: TSWWSYY, QGS. J lost 3 bases, V lost 0 bases, and 22 bases had no gene match. The CDR3 runs to 24 residues.